This TCR beta chain was identified in a study of T cell responses to AZD1222 COVID-19 vaccine. In the study overall: Pooling of second doses given at about 4 or about 12 weeks was done. The study, taken as a whole, reports: Baseline testing showed seropositivity in only a handful of AZD1222 recipients.

Sequencing was performed with immunoSEQ multiplex PCR; in TCRdb, only in-frame clones are kept and a portion is missing. The data show about 100,000 clones, more than 85% seen once. For this clone: The antigen is undetermined.

The V gene end was trimmed by 5 bases and the J gene end by 2 bases; junction bases not matched to a gene: 7. Germline CDR1 reads SSHAT; CDR2 reads FNYEAQ (reference sequence). This CDR3 contains 16 residues. The TCR sequence derives from an adult in good health. The chain uses TRBV7-7 and TRBJ2-2, with 8 bases lining up with TRBD2. The sequenced sample was peripheral blood, obtained on day 0 of AZD1222 vaccination. As DNA, the CDR3 is TGTGCCAGCAGCCTGCGACTAGCGACTAACACCGGGGAGCTGTTTTTT. Translated, it gives CASSLRLATNTGELFF.